The TCR beta chain under discussion was sequenced for a study of cytomegalovirus exposure and HLA in healthy donors (TCRdb year 2017). For context, the study as a whole: According to an earlier analysis of 587 of the donors, roughly 180 million T cells yielded over 100 million unique TCR beta sequences and less than 300 Gb of sequence data. To decide whether each TCR beta V gene segment behaved as functional or pseudogenic, an earlier analysis of approximately 600 of the donors relied on high-throughput TCR beta sequencing. In a later analysis, previously published TCR beta repertoires from some 640 donors were re-analyzed and high-resolution HLA genotyping was added so that TCR occurrence patterns could be studied. Among 300 to 500 genotyped donors of the cohort, an average of around 240,000 unique TCR beta nucleotide sequences was sequenced per donor, of which 15% to 20% were non-productive. Of the 300 to 500 genotyped donors, 70% to 90% were placed in the genetic ancestry cluster associated with self-reported Caucasian donors. The study used immunosequencing to profile the T cell repertoires of approximately 690 subjects and linked those repertoires to cytomegalovirus serostatus. All discovery cohort repertoires had been generated using a single sequencing platform. Five DR-DQ haplotypes were handled as single units for association and clustering, since linkage in the cohort was strong. A separate validation cohort of over a hundred different subjects was used in addition to the approximately 670-subject first cohort. Rather than using new phenotypic data, the later analysis identified candidate immune exposures from TCR beta sequences and from how often those sequences occurred across donors. Roughly 300 gigabases of sequencing data and around 80 million unique TCR sequences made up an early release that covered fewer than 650 HLA-typed donors. A later genetic analysis used genome-wide SNP genotypes for about 60% of the roughly 700 donors, treating that subset as a discovery cohort. The study combined high-throughput TCR immunosequencing, statistical association of individual TCRs with disease status, and machine learning to predict cytomegalovirus infection status. Typing coverage differed by locus: A, B, C, DRB1 and DQB1 were typed in about 620-630 donors, DQA1 in 522, DPA1 in over 600, and DPB1 in approximately 450. HLA typing included class I and class II loci at four-digit resolution. The study aimed to test whether cataloging public T cell receptors could reveal signatures of past pathogen exposure. Alongside the repertoire data, information on donor age, sex, ethnicity and CMV serostatus was compiled.

The library was made by the immunoSEQ multiplex PCR assay. For the multiplex PCR, a mixture combining 60 forward primers for TCR Vbeta segments and 13 reverse primers for TCR Jbeta segments was used. A multiplex PCR assay on genomic DNA amplified the CDR3 region of rearranged TCR beta genes. On the Illumina HiSeq System, the amplified TCR beta libraries were sequenced as 87-base-pair reads. Turning to the authors' computational methods: In a later analysis, some 80 million unique TCR beta chains were counted across the roughly 610 repertoires, and about 10 million of these chains were shared by at least two donors. A nearest-neighbor algorithm error-corrected the raw reads and collapsed the reads into unique sequences, merging closely related sequences to remove PCR and sequencing errors. V, D and J gene segments were assigned by aligning CDR3 sequences to IMGT reference sequences. Each retained sequence needed at least a six-nucleotide match to both a V gene segment and a J gene segment. A rearrangement counted as productive if the CDR3 had no stop codons and remained in frame with V and J, and every other rearrangement counted as non-productive. CDR3 was defined by IMGT convention, running from the second conserved V-encoded cysteine to the conserved J-encoded phenylalanine. Sequences without an unambiguous match to a single V gene segment were excluded from the earlier analysis of approximately 560 of the donors. An earlier analysis of about 590 of the donors classified V segments as functional when productive rearrangements were above 56.7% and as segregating when the standard deviation between donors was above 5%. A statistical classification framework was built to diagnose cytomegalovirus status from the catalog of TCR beta chain sequences. V and J gene assignment, in a later analysis, came from comparing TCR nucleotide sequences with IMGT/GENE-DB human TR gene sequences. The TCRdist pipeline was used in a later analysis to assign CDR3 sequences and most-parsimonious VDJ recombination scenarios. A later analysis defined each TCR beta chain by its CDR3 amino acid sequence plus V-gene family, and excluded reads lacking a unique V-gene family. As a way to deal with suspected cross-contamination and a sequencing artifact, a later analysis dropped 500 to 700 nucleotide sequences that were highly shared and had low generation probability. A later analysis calculated a clonal expansion index for each public chain from normalized within-repertoire ranks of inferred template counts. A later analysis computed generation probabilities with a VDJ recombination model fitted to out-of-frame rearrangements, and checked the results against IGoR. In a later analysis, hypergeometric tests were used to score TCR-TCR, TCR-HLA and TCR-CMV co-occurrence, with a repertoire-size bias correction applied to TCR pairs. A later analysis estimated false discovery rates by permuting HLA or CMV assignments 20 times. In a later analysis, co-occurring TCRs were grouped using DBSCAN, and TCRdist sequence similarity was added for clustering within HLA-allele-positive subsets. Repertoires with fewer than 30,000 or more than 120,000 public chains, plus five repertoires with anomalous nucleotide sharing, were excluded from co-occurrence clustering. Entries here come from immuneACCESS through TCRdb and include only in-frame sequences with V and J called. Some clones fail to appear in such tables; in the studies checked, an unresolved V gene covers under half of the shortfall, and the cause of the remainder is unknown. V, J and clone size are those of that table, while D and trimming were read from the DNA. The sample table contains around 100,000 clones; only one count was recorded for 70% to 85% of them. The ten biggest clones cover around 2.3% of the sample.

The cohort was made up of around 720 healthy bone marrow donors. At the time of sampling, all cohort members were nominally healthy, though unrecorded immune exposures were likely present. The donor was CMV seronegative and belonged to the group of 380 or so seronegative cohort members. Each donor provided a peripheral blood sample, and peripheral blood mononuclear cells were used for TCR beta sequencing. The Qiagen DNeasy Blood Extraction Kit was used to extract genomic DNA from the blood cell samples. Beyond this particular receptor, the publication reports: HLA typing was unavailable for some donors at each locus, so association tests used only the typed subset. Most TCR sequences were seen in very few donors, while some public TCRs were found in many individuals. According to a later genetic analysis, donors in an Asian-associated ancestry cluster had fewer N-insertions in productive TCRs than the approximately 650-donor mean. Correlated functional status among segregating V segments might reflect linkage disequilibrium, but an unknown experimental factor could not be ruled out. A further reported finding was that TCR beta sequences accurately predicted the HLA-A and HLA-B alleles for most subjects in the first cohort. A cluster of highly shared sequence variants was judged likely to represent a technical artifact of the sequencing pipeline. The cohort was sequenced for TCR beta chains only, and without alpha or paired-chain data the features that could be detected were limited. The classifier was reported to diagnose cytomegalovirus status with high specificity and sensitivity in both the original cohort and the validation cohort. Most CMV-associated TCR beta chains appeared to be HLA-restricted in a later analysis, and the HLA associations seemed to be driven largely by CMV exposure. In a later analysis, HLA-associated TCR beta chains showed more clonal expansion and lower generation probabilities than non-associated chains that were equally common. In vitro tests confirmed that a few of the cytomegalovirus-associated TCR beta chains recognize cytomegalovirus antigens. An association between a missense DCLRE1C variant and V-gene and J-gene trimming of TCR beta chains was found in a later genetic analysis and replicated in an independent cohort. An earlier analysis of roughly 570 of the donors showed that most TCR beta V segments appeared in productive rearrangements either about 87% or about 30% of the time, which broadly matched IMGT annotations. A later analysis found that TCR association rates varied across HLA loci, with DRB1 alleles showing the most associated TCRs and HLA-C alleles the fewest. The 87-base-pair reads could not distinguish some IMGT-functional V segments, including TRBV6-2 and TRBV6-3, so those segments were excluded. Specific HLA alleles were associated with 15,000 to 20,000 TCR beta sequences at a false discovery rate of 0.05 in a later analysis. The authors suggested that the approach could potentially be generalized to other disease states and immunological phenotypes. The earlier analysis of some 560 of the donors excluded over 15 rarely observed V segments, including chromosome 9 orphons, because counts were too low. Immune exposure information for the cohort was limited to CMV serostatus. In the study, some 160 TCR beta chains were listed as associated with cytomegalovirus. Several of the top co-occurrence clusters appeared to be linked to parvovirus B19, influenza, CMV and Epstein-Barr virus, according to a later analysis. Presence/absence analyses assumed roughly uniform sequencing depth across donors, an assumption that may not hold. Assigning TCR associations to individual alleles was difficult when HLA alleles, especially DR and DQ, strongly co-occurred.

Reading from cysteine to phenylalanine, the CDR3 counts 15 amino acids. This entry keeps only the CDR3 DNA: 45 bases, framed from base 1. V lost 6 bases and J lost 8 bases, and the count of bases not matched to a germline gene is 9. From the germline V gene, CDR1 is SGHTA and CDR2 is FQGNSA. With respect to this clone: Its antigen is unknown. The input lacks base qualities; no much larger clone sits a single base away.

The sequenced material came from PBMCs. This sequence was found in a woman younger than 30 in good health and CMV-seronegative. The chain employs TRBV7-2 and TRBJ1-4; the central 10 bases match TRBD1. In nucleotide form, the sequence is TGTGCCAGCAGAATGAGTCCGGGACAGGGGGAAAAACTGTTTTTT. This gives the protein CASRMSPGQGEKLFF.